This TCR beta chain was retrieved from a study of cytomegalovirus exposure and HLA in healthy donors. General study results and limits: In a later analysis, TCR beta V- and J-gene trimming showed a link to a missense DCLRE1C variant. In vitro experiments confirmed that three CMV-associated chains were specific for CMV antigens. Earlier analysis found most TCR beta V segments productive about 87% or about 30% of the time. Per a later analysis, HLA-associated TCR beta chains showed more clonal expansion than other, equally common TCR beta chains.

V was cut by 3 bases and J by 4 bases, with 10 bases left in between. CDR1 and CDR2 (germline): MNHEY, SMNVEV (reference sequence). CDR3 length equals 13 residues. Comments on this clone: Its antigen is not identified.

Primers: 60 Vbeta forward and 13 Jbeta reverse. Clones were sequenced by immunoSEQ multiplex PCR, and TCRdb holds only the in-frame ones, with some missing. The data show around 35,000 clones, with around 74% seen just once and about 5.7% held by the top ten. Sequencing was performed on PBMCs. This rearrangement joins TRBV27 to TRBJ2-7; D remains ambiguous. The TCR originated in a man in his thirties or forties in good health and CMV-seronegative. The CDR3 protein is CASSFAPRYEQYF. In DNA, the CDR3 is TGTGCCAGCAGTTTCGCGCCGAGATACGAGCAGTACTTC.